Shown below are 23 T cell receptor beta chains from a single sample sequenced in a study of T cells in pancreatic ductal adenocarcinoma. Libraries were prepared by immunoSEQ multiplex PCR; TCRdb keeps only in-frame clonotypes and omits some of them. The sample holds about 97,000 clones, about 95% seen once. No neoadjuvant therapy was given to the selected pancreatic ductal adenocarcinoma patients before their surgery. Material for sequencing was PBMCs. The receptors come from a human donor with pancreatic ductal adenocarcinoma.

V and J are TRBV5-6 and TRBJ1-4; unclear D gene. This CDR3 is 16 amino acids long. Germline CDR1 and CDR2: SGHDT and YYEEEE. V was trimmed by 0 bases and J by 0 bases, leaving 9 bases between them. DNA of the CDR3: TGTGCCAGCAGCTTGGGGTACAGTGCAACTAATGAAAAACTGTTTTTT. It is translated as CASSLGYSATNEKLFF. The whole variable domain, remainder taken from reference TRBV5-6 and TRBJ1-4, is DAGVTQSPTHLIKTRGQQVTLRCSPKSGHDTVSWYQQALGQGPQFIFQYYEEEERQRGNFPDRFSGHQFPNYSSELNVNALLLGDSALYLCASSLGYSATNEKLFFGSGTQLSVL.

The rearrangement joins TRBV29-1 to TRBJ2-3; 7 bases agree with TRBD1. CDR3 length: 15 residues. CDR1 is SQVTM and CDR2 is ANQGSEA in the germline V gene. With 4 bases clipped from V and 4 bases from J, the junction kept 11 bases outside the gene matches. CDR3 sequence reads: CSVGGKGGGADTQYF. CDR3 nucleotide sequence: TGCAGCGTTGGTGGGAAAGGGGGCGGCGCAGATACGCAGTATTTT.

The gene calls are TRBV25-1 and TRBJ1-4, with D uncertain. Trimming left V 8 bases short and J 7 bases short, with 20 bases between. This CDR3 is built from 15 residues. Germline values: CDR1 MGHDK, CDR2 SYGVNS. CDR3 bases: TGTGCCAGCTCTCCCGTGGGCCCGCTCAGTGAAAAACTGTTTTTT. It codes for CASSPVGPLSEKLFF.

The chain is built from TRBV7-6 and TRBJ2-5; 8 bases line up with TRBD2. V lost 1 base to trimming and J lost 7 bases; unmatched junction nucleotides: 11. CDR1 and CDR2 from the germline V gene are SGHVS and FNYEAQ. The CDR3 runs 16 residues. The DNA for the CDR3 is TGTGCCAGCAGCTTAGATCCAGCGGGAGTGCTTGGGACCCAGTACTTC. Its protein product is CASSLDPAGVLGTQYF. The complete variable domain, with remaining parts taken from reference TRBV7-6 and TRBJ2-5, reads GAGVSQSPRYKVTKRGQDVALRCDPISGHVSLYWYRQALGQGPEFLTYFNYEAQQDKSGLPNDRFSAERPEGSISTLTIQRTEQRDSAMYRCASSLDPAGVLGTQYFGPGTRLLVL.

CDR3 in amino acids: CATAGTGIHEQYF. CDR3 bases: TGTGCCACGGCCGGGACAGGGATACACGAGCAGTACTTC. J is TRBJ2-7 and V is TRBV27, with 9 bases identical to TRBD1. Germline CDR1 reads MNHEY; CDR2 reads SMNVEV (reference sequence). This CDR3 comprises 13 residues. Trimming removed 10 bases from V and 5 bases from J; junction bases left unmatched: 9.

In DNA form, the CDR3 reads TGTGCCAGCAATGGACAGGGGCTCTCCACAGATACGCAGTATTTT. Translated, it gives CASNGQGLSTDTQYF. This rearrangement joins TRBV2 to TRBJ2-3; TRBD1 matches at 9 bases. Trimming took 7 bases from V and 2 from J; bases not matched to a gene: 7. The length of the CDR3 is 15 residues. The V gene's germline CDR1 is SNHLY and CDR2 FYNNEI.

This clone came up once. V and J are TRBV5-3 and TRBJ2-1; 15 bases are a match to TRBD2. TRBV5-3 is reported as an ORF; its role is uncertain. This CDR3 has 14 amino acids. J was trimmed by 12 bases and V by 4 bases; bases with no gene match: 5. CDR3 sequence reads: CARSTGLAGGRQFF. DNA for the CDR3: TGTGCCAGAAGCACCGGACTAGCGGGAGGGAGGCAGTTCTTC.

CDR3 sequence (DNA): TGCGCCAGCAGCTTCCATAGTGTCAATGAGCAGTTCTTC. Protein sequence: CASSFHSVNEQFF. This sequence joins TRBV5-1 and TRBJ2-1; D not certain. Germline lookup yields CDR1 SGHRS and CDR2 YFSETQ. There are 13 residues in the CDR3. V lost 2 bases and J 6 bases, leaving 9 bases between the germline ends.

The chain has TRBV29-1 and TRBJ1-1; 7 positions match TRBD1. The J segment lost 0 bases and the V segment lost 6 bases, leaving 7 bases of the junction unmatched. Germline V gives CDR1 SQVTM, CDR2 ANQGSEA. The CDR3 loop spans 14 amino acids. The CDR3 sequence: CSVAPGTVNTEAFF. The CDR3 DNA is TGCAGCGTCGCACCGGGGACAGTGAACACTGAAGCTTTCTTT.

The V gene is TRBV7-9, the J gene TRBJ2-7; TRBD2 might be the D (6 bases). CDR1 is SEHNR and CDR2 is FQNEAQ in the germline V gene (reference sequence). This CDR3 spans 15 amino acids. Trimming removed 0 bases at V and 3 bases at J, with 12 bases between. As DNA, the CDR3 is TGTGCCAGCAGCTTAGCGGGGACGGACTACTACGAGCAGTACTTC. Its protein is CASSLAGTDYYEQYF.

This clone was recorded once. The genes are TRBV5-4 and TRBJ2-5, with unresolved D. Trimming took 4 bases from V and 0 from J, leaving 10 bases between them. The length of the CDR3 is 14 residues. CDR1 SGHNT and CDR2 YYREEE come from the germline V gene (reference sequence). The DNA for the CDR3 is TGTGCCAGCAGCCGACTGAGCAACCAAGAGACCCAGTACTTC. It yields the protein CASSRLSNQETQYF.

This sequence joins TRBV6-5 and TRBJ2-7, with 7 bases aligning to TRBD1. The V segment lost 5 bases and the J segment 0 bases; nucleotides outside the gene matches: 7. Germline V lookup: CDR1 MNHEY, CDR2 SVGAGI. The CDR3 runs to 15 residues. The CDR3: CASSHWTGVSYEQYF. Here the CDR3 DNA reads TGTGCCAGCAGTCATTGGACAGGAGTCTCCTACGAGCAGTACTTC.

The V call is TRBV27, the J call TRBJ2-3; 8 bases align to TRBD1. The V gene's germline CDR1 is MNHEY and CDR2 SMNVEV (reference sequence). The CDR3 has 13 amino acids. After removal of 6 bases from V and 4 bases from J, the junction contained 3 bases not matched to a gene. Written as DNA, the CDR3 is TGTGCCAGCAGAATACAGGGGGCAGATACGCAGTATTTT. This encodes CASRIQGADTQYF.

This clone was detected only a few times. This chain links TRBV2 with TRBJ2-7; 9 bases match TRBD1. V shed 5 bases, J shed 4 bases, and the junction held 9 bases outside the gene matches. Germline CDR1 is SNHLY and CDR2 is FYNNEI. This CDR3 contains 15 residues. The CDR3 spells CASSTSGTGLYEQYF. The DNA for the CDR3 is TGTGCCAGCAGTACCTCCGGGACAGGGTTGTACGAGCAGTACTTC. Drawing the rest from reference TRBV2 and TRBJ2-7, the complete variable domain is EPEVTQTPSHQVTQMGQEVILRCVPISNHLYFYWYRQILGQKVEFLVSFYNNEISEKSEIFDDQFSVERPDGSNFTLKIRSTKLEDSAMYFCASSTSGTGLYEQYFGPGTRLTVT.

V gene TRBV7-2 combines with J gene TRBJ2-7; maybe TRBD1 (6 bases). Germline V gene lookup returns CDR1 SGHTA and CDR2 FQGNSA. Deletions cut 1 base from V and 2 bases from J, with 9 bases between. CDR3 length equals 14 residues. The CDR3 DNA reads TGTGCCAGCAGCTTAGGCGGACAGACCTACGAGCAGTACTTC. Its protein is CASSLGGQTYEQYF.

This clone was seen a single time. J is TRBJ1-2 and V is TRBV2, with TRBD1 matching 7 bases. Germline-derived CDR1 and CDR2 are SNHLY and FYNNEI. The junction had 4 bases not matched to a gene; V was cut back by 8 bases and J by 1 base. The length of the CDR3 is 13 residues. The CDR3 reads CASRGGLNYGYTF. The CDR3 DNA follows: TGTGCCAGCCGAGGGGGCCTTAACTATGGCTACACCTTC.

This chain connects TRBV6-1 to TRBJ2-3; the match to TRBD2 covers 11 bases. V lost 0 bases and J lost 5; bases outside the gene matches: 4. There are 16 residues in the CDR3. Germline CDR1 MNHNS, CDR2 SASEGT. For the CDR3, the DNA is TGTGCCAGCAGTGAAGCTAGCGGGAGGGCCGGAGATACGCAGTATTTT. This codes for CASSEASGRAGDTQYF.

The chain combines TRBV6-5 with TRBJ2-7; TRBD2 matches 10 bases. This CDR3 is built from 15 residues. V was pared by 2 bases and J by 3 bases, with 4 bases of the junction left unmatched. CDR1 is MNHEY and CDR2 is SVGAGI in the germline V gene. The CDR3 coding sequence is TGTGCCAGCAGTTACGATCCTAGCGGGAGCTACGAGCAGTACTTC. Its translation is CASSYDPSGSYEQYF.

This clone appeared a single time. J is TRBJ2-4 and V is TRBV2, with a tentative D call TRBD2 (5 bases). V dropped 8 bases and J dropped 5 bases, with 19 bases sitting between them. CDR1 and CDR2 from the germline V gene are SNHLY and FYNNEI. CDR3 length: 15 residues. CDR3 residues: CASGSERGSENIQYF. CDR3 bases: TGTGCCAGCGGATCGGAGAGAGGGTCCGAAAACATTCAGTACTTC.

The CDR3 region is CATSESNQGNIQYF. CDR3 DNA: TGTGCCACCAGCGAGTCCAATCAGGGCAACATTCAGTACTTC. The chain combines TRBV15 with TRBJ2-4; D is possibly TRBD1 (5 bases). The CDR3 runs to 14 residues. The V end was cut by 5 bases, the J end by 7 bases, with 15 bases between. Looked up from germline, CDR1 is LNHNV and CDR2 is YYDKDF (reference sequence).

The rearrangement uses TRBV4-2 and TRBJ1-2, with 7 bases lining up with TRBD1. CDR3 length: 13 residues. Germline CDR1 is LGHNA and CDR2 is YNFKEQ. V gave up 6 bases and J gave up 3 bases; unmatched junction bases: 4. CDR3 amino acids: CASSRDSDYGYTF. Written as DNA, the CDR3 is TGTGCCAGCAGTCGGGACAGCGACTATGGCTACACCTTC.

CDR3 sequence reads: CASNQESSGGYTF. The CDR3 DNA sequence: TGTGCCAGCAACCAGGAAAGCTCTGGTGGCTACACCTTC. V and J are TRBV2 and TRBJ1-2, with D hard to call. Germline CDR1 reads SNHLY; CDR2 reads FYNNEI. V lost 7 bases and J 7 bases, leaving 16 bases between the germline ends. This CDR3 region has 13 residues.

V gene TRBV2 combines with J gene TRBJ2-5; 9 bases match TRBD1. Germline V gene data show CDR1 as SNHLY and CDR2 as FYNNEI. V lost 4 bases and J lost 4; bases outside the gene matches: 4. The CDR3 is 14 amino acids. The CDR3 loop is CASSAGTGTETQYF. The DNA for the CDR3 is TGTGCCAGCAGTGCTGGGACAGGGACAGAGACCCAGTACTTC.